Each of the 7 T cell receptor beta chains below was sequenced from the same sample in a study of T cells in Graves' hyperthyroidism and ophthalmopathy. TCR beta CDR3 regions were amplified from RNA. An initial round of RT-PCR targeting the TCR CDR3 relied on the HTBI primer set. In TCRdb, the multiplex PCR reads were re-called with MiXCR into one record per CDR3 protein. The sample consists of 300,000 to 400,000 distinct CDR3 sequences, roughly 15% of them appearing once. The sequenced sample consisted of blood. These receptors were obtained from a woman aged 25 to 39 with Graves' ophthalmopathy.

A remark on this clonotype: This may stem from a read error, because a much larger clone lies one nucleotide away. The chain combines TRBV6-2 or TRBV6-3 with TRBJ2-7; 11 bases are a match to TRBD2. The tail of the sequence fits TRBJ2-1 better, so the J call may be wrong. CDR1 and CDR2 (germline): MNHEY, SVGEGT. The CDR3 consists of 15 residues. CDR3 loop: CASSTPASGGREQFF. CDR3 DNA: TGTGCCAGCAGTACCCCGGCTAGCGGGGGGCGTGAGCAGTTCTTC.

V is TRBV4-1 and J is TRBJ2-7; D remains unclear. The CDR3 has 16 residues. With 4 bases removed from V and 1 base from J, the gap between germline ends came to 17 bases. Germline values: CDR1 MGHRA, CDR2 YSYEKL. The CDR3 is CASSPLGAGPSYEQYF. The CDR3 DNA is TGCGCCAGCAGCCCGCTTGGAGCAGGTCCATCCTACGAGCAGTACTTC.

This clonotype was detected many times. The V gene is TRBV25-1, the J gene TRBJ1-1; unclear D gene. The CDR3 has 14 amino acids. V gave up 6 bases and J gave up 3 bases, with 14 bases separating them. CDR1 and CDR2 (germline): MGHDK, SYGVNS. CDR3 residues: CASRPTRPDTEAFF. CDR3 sequence (DNA): TGTGCCAGCAGGCCAACCCGACCGGACACTGAAGCTTTCTTT.

This clonotype showed up many times. This chain joins TRBV12-3 or TRBV12-4 and TRBJ2-2, with 8 bases aligning to TRBD1. V was clipped by 3 bases and J by 3 bases; unmatched bases: 3. The CDR3 runs 15 residues. In DNA, the CDR3 is TGTGCCAGCAGTTTTAGACAGGGGTACACCGGGGAGCTGTTTTTT. This translates into CASSFRQGYTGELFF.

This clonotype was detected ten times or more. The V and J genes are TRBV7-8 and TRBJ1-5, with a possible D match to TRBD1 (5 bases). CDR1 is SGHVS and CDR2 is FQNEAQ in the germline V gene. The germline V and J ends were trimmed by 4 bases and 0 bases, with 13 bases remaining between them. CDR3 size: 16 residues. The chain's CDR3 is CASSYGARYSNQPQHF. CDR3 bases: TGTGCCAGCAGCTACGGGGCACGATATAGCAATCAGCCCCAGCATTTT.

V usage is TRBV7-8 and J usage is TRBJ1-5; D is uncertain. Germline loops: CDR1 SGHVS, CDR2 FQNEAQ. There are 15 residues in the CDR3. Trimming left V 1 base short and J 9 bases short, with 16 bases between. The CDR3 DNA is TGTGCCAGCAGCTTAGATAGGGTCCTGGGAGTGCCCCAGCATTTT. Translating it yields CASSLDRVLGVPQHF.

The chain joins TRBV6-1 to TRBJ1-1; D unresolved. V was shortened by 2 bases and J by 3 bases, with 19 bases between the two germline ends. Germline CDR1 reads MNHNS; CDR2 reads SASEGT. The CDR3 spans 17 residues. CDR3 protein: CASSELVGWAPDTEAFF. The DNA of the CDR3 is TGTGCCAGCAGTGAATTGGTAGGGTGGGCACCTGACACTGAAGCTTTCTTT.